These 28 T cell receptor beta chains came from one sample sequenced in a study of radiation and T cells in renal cell carcinoma (dated by TCRdb to 2018 to 2020). What the time point label conveys for this sample: tumor resected at nephrectomy. Sample treatment or condition, as interpreted from the label and publication: treatment-naive control, cytoreductive nephrectomy. The method was the immunoSEQ multiplex PCR assay. TCRdb's version of the immuneACCESS table is confined to in-frame rearrangements and falls short of the full clone set. An unresolved V gene accounts for under half of the shortfall where checked; the remainder is of unknown origin. The sample yields 15,000 to 17,000 clones; roughly three fifths were counted once. Of the sample, 8% to 13% falls within the top ten clones. The sequenced sample was tumor tissue, obtained from a patient whose treatment was nephrectomy without radiotherapy. These receptor sequences come from a man aged 45 to 65 with renal cell carcinoma.

The V call is TRBV2, the J call TRBJ2-2, with D maybe TRBD1 (5 bases). The germline gives CDR1 SNHLY, CDR2 FYNNEI. This CDR3 comprises 17 residues. V was pared by 5 bases and J by 3 bases, with 19 bases between. The CDR3 loop is CASSPPRLGADTGELFF. The CDR3 nucleotides are TGTGCCAGCAGTCCTCCCCGTCTAGGGGCCGACACCGGGGAGCTGTTTTTT.

Here the CDR3 DNA reads TGTGCCAGCAGCTTAGCTCTAAGCCACGAGCAGTACTTC. The encoded protein is CASSLALSHEQYF. The genes are TRBV7-2 and TRBJ2-7; D ambiguous. Per germline, CDR1 SGHTA and CDR2 FQGNSA. V lost 0 bases, J lost 5 bases, and 8 bases lay in between. The CDR3 has 13 residues.

This chain uses TRBV10-3 with TRBJ1-1; TRBD1 might be the D (6 bases). V lost 5 bases, J lost 4 bases, and 14 bases lay in between. There are 14 residues in the CDR3. Looked up from germline, CDR1 is ENHRY and CDR2 is SYGVKD. CDR3 residues: CAISSRRDTTEAFF. DNA for the CDR3: TGTGCCATCAGTTCCCGGAGGGACACCACTGAAGCTTTCTTT.

In this sample, this clone turned up a few times. The chain couples TRBV4-2 to TRBJ1-5; TRBD1 agrees at 10 bases. Looked up from germline, CDR1 is LGHNA and CDR2 is YNFKEQ. The CDR3 runs to 16 residues. With V trimmed by 0 bases and J by 2 bases, 1 base remained unmatched. The CDR3 region has the DNA TGTGCCAGCAGCCAAGACGGGACAGGGGGCAATCAGCCCCAGCATTTT. Translation gives CASSQDGTGGNQPQHF.

The gene calls are TRBV6-1 and TRBJ1-2; tentatively, D is TRBD1 (5 bases). This CDR3 is built from 16 residues. Germline loops: CDR1 MNHNS, CDR2 SASEGT. The V end was cut by 4 bases, the J end by 2 bases, with 17 bases between. The CDR3 here is CASSGGSGQLNYGYTF. In nucleotides, the CDR3 is TGTGCCAGCAGTGGGGGGTCGGGGCAGCTGAACTATGGCTACACCTTC.

The chain carries TRBV4-1 and TRBJ2-7; possibly TRBD1 for D (6 bases). CDR3 size: 15 residues. The V end lost 2 bases, the J end lost 2 bases, and 13 bases lay between the germline ends. Germline V CDR1 and CDR2: MGHRA, YSYEKL. CDR3 in amino acids: CASSQLLGQTYEQYF. In DNA, the CDR3 is TGCGCCAGCAGCCAACTCTTAGGACAGACCTACGAGCAGTACTTC.

This chain joins TRBV5-6 and TRBJ2-1; 9 bases align to TRBD1. The trim removed 4 bases at V and 10 bases at J, leaving 15 bases unmatched. This CDR3 comprises 16 residues. The germline V gene has CDR1 SGHDT and CDR2 YYEEEE. The DNA of the CDR3 is TGTGCCAGCAGCCCGAAGGGCGGGACAGGGTCCCGGGAGCAGTTCTTC. Protein: CASSPKGGTGSREQFF.

This rearrangement joins TRBV2 to TRBJ2-4; 8 bases are a match to TRBD1. V trimming: 3 bases; J trimming: 6 bases; junction bases outside the gene matches: 10. The CDR3 extends over 16 amino acids. CDR1 is SNHLY and CDR2 is FYNNEI in the germline V gene. Here the CDR3 reads CASSEIPTGGINIQYF. The CDR3 DNA is TGTGCCAGCAGTGAGATCCCAACAGGGGGGATAAACATTCAGTACTTC. The full variable domain, in which reference TRBV2 and TRBJ2-4 provide the parts outside the CDR3, is EPEVTQTPSHQVTQMGQEVILRCVPISNHLYFYWYRQILGQKVEFLVSFYNNEISEKSEIFDDQFSVERPDGSNFTLKIRSTKLEDSAMYFCASSEIPTGGINIQYFGAGTRLSVL.

This clone has only a few counts. The rearrangement links TRBV5-1 to TRBJ1-4; D unresolved. The germline V gene has CDR1 SGHRS and CDR2 YFSETQ. Trimming removed 7 bases from V and 8 bases from J, with 18 bases in between. This CDR3 spans 14 amino acids. In nucleotides, the CDR3 is TGCGCCAGCGCCCGGGCGGCGTTGGGGGAAAAACTGTTTTTT. It encodes CASARAALGEKLFF.

The chain employs TRBV5-1 and TRBJ2-5; the D is unclear. Trimming left V 0 bases short and J 0 bases short, with 9 bases between. The CDR3 length is 15 residues. Germline V CDR1 and CDR2: SGHRS, YFSETQ. The CDR3 sequence: CASSLAWGYQETQYF. The CDR3, as DNA: TGCGCCAGCAGCTTGGCCTGGGGATACCAAGAGACCCAGTACTTC.

The rearrangement joins TRBV19 to TRBJ2-1, with D tentatively TRBD2 (5 bases). This CDR3 is 14 amino acids long. V was clipped by 3 bases and J by 10 bases, with 16 bases between them. The V gene's germline CDR1 is LNHDA and CDR2 SQIVND (reference sequence). The CDR3 sequence is CASSIRGPQSEQFF. The DNA for the CDR3 is TGTGCCAGTAGTATCCGGGGTCCTCAATCCGAGCAGTTCTTC.

The rearrangement uses TRBV6-5 and TRBJ2-7; D ambiguous. CDR3 length equals 15 residues. Germline values: CDR1 MNHEY, CDR2 SVGAGI. The V end lost 0 bases, the J end lost 0 bases, and 9 bases lay between the germline ends. CDR3 DNA: TGTGCCAGCAGTTACTCGAATAGTTACTCCTACGAGCAGTACTTC. Amino acids: CASSYSNSYSYEQYF.

The genes are TRBV5-6 and TRBJ2-2; the D is unclear. Trimming left V 0 bases short and J 1 base short, with 4 bases between. In germline, CDR1 is SGHDT, CDR2 YYEEEE. The CDR3 consists of 14 residues. The CDR3 loop reads CASSLGRNTGELFF. For the CDR3, the DNA is TGTGCCAGCAGCTTGGGGCGGAACACCGGGGAGCTGTTTTTT.

The CDR3 DNA is TGTGCCAGCAGTCCCCTATTGCACACTGAAGCTTTCTTT. Its translation is CASSPLLHTEAFF. The chain recombines TRBV28 with TRBJ1-1; D is ambiguous. V lost 5 bases and J 3 bases, leaving 10 bases between the germline ends. The CDR3 consists of 13 residues. The germline V gene encodes CDR1 MDHEN and CDR2 SYDVKM.

This clone has more than one count but fewer than ten. V usage is TRBV5-1 and J usage is TRBJ2-1; 11 nucleotides agree with TRBD1. This CDR3 spans 14 amino acids. The germline CDR1 and CDR2 sequences are SGHRS and YFSETQ. Unmatched junction bases numbered 6, after V lost 8 bases and J lost 5 bases. This CDR3 is CASSGTGGHNEQFF. CDR3 bases: TGCGCCAGTAGCGGGACAGGGGGGCACAATGAGCAGTTCTTC.

This clone is labeled as large. CDR3 sequence: CASSVADSTYEQYF. In nucleotides, the CDR3 is TGTGCCAGCAGCGTAGCAGACAGTACCTACGAGCAGTACTTC. The rearrangement uses TRBV9 and TRBJ2-7; the D gene is possibly TRBD1 (5 bases). CDR1 is SGDLS, CDR2 YYNGEE, per germline. Trimming took 0 bases from V and 2 from J, leaving 9 bases between them. The CDR3 extends over 14 amino acids.

J is TRBJ1-6 and V is TRBV7-3; 10 bases line up with TRBD1. Germline V gives CDR1 SGHTA, CDR2 FQGTGA. The ends lost 4 bases at V and 7 bases at J; junction bases unmatched: 4. The CDR3 covers 15 residues. CDR3 protein: CASSSGQGGNSPLHF. Written as DNA, the CDR3 is TGTGCCAGCAGCTCTGGACAGGGGGGGAATTCACCCCTCCACTTT.

This clone is large within its sample. This chain links TRBV19 with TRBJ2-1; 8 bases are shared with TRBD2. The ends lost 1 base at V and 9 bases at J; junction bases unmatched: 2. This CDR3 comprises 13 residues. CDR1 and CDR2 (germline): LNHDA, SQIVND (reference sequence). This CDR3 reads CASSIGLAFEQFF. The CDR3 DNA follows: TGTGCCAGTAGTATAGGACTAGCGTTTGAGCAGTTCTTC. Full variable domain (missing parts from reference TRBV19 and TRBJ2-1): DGGITQSPKYLFRKEGQNVTLSCEQNLNHDAMYWYRQDPGQGLRLIYYSQIVNDFQKGDIAEGYSVSREKKESFPLTVTSAQKNPTAFYLCASSIGLAFEQFFGPGTRLTVL.

The rearrangement links TRBV18 to TRBJ1-2; TRBD1 matches at 8 bases. J gave up 0 bases and V 4 bases, and 4 bases lay outside the gene matches. Germline-derived CDR1 and CDR2 are KGHSH and LQKENI. This CDR3 is 15 amino acids long. CDR3 in amino acids: CASSLPGGTNYGYTF. The CDR3, as DNA: TGTGCCAGCTCACTCCCAGGGGGCACTAACTATGGCTACACCTTC.

J is TRBJ1-1 and V is TRBV6-5; no clear D. CDR1 is MNHEY, CDR2 SVGAGI, per germline. Trimming took off 1 base at V and 2 bases at J, with 5 bases between the two ends. This CDR3 comprises 13 residues. The CDR3, as DNA: TGTGCCAGCAGTTACTTTGGAAACACTGAAGCTTTCTTT. This codes for CASSYFGNTEAFF.

The rearrangement joins TRBV7-2 to TRBJ2-3; 11 positions match TRBD2. This CDR3 contains 16 residues. The V gene's germline CDR1 is SGHTA and CDR2 FQGNSA. J lost 1 base, V lost 1 base, and 1 base had no gene match. CDR3 residues: CASSLELAGGTDTQYF. The CDR3 DNA follows: TGTGCCAGCAGCTTAGAACTAGCGGGGGGCACAGATACGCAGTATTTT. Together with reference TRBV7-2 and TRBJ2-3, the CDR3 gives the full variable domain: GAGVSQSPSNKVTEKGKDVELRCDPISGHTALYWYRQSLGQGLEFLIYFQGNSAPDKSGLPSDRFSAERTGGSVSTLTIQRTQQEDSAVYLCASSLELAGGTDTQYFGPGTRLTVL.

The chain employs TRBV10-3 and TRBJ2-2, with 12 bases matching TRBD2. V lost 5 bases to trimming and J lost 1 base; unmatched junction nucleotides: 5. This CDR3 has 17 amino acids. Germline CDR1 reads ENHRY; CDR2 reads SYGVKD. CDR3 nucleotides: TGTGCCATCAGTCGACTAGCGGGAGACCTGAACACCGGGGAGCTGTTTTTT. It encodes CAISRLAGDLNTGELFF.

The CDR3 sequence: CASQGSGRYFEQFF. As DNA, the CDR3 is TGTGCCAGTCAGGGTAGCGGGAGGTATTTTGAGCAGTTCTTC. The V gene is TRBV5-4, the J gene TRBJ2-1, with 10 bases aligning to TRBD2. This CDR3 contains 14 residues. Germline CDR1 reads SGHNT; CDR2 reads YYREEE (reference sequence). The ends lost 8 bases at V and 9 bases at J; junction bases unmatched: 11.

This clone has just a few counts. The rearrangement uses TRBV14 and TRBJ1-2, with D possibly being TRBD1 (5 bases). The CDR3 totals 15 residues. V was clipped by 1 base and J by 2 bases, with 11 bases between them. Germline V gene sequence: CDR1 SGHDN, CDR2 FVKESK. CDR3: CASSQGRGANYGYTF. CDR3 in DNA: TGTGCCAGCAGCCAAGGAAGGGGAGCCAACTATGGCTACACCTTC.

The V gene is TRBV14, the J gene TRBJ1-1; 9 bases map to TRBD1. The trim removed 4 bases at V and 2 bases at J, leaving 5 bases unmatched. The CDR3 sequence is 15 residues long. The germline gives CDR1 SGHDN, CDR2 FVKESK. CDR3: CASSLRTGANTEAFF. CDR3 nucleotide sequence: TGTGCCAGCAGCCTGAGGACAGGGGCTAACACTGAAGCTTTCTTT.

This clone was seen a few times. The DNA for the CDR3 is TGTGCCAGTAGTTGGCGGGGCACCGACACTGAAGCTTTCTTT. Its protein product is CASSWRGTDTEAFF. The chain combines TRBV19 with TRBJ1-1, with a weak D call TRBD1 (5 bases). Germline CDR1 reads LNHDA; CDR2 reads SQIVND (reference sequence). V lost 5 bases to trimming and J lost 3 bases, with 13 bases between them. The CDR3 covers 14 residues.

The chain couples TRBV2 to TRBJ2-7; 8 bases line up with TRBD1. J lost 1 base, V lost 7 bases, and 3 bases had no gene match. CDR3 size: 13 residues. From germline, CDR1 is SNHLY and CDR2 FYNNEI. This CDR3 reads CASKTGGSYEQYF. DNA of the CDR3: TGTGCCAGCAAAACAGGGGGTTCCTACGAGCAGTACTTC.

This clone appeared many times. The CDR3 DNA is TGTGCCAGCAGCCCGAGACAGGGGGTGGTAACAGATACGCAGTATTTT. Amino acid sequence: CASSPRQGVVTDTQYF. The chain carries TRBV9 and TRBJ2-3; 9 positions match TRBD1. CDR3 length: 16 residues. V trimming: 4 bases; J trimming: 3 bases; junction bases outside the gene matches: 9. Germline CDR1 SGDLS, CDR2 YYNGEE.